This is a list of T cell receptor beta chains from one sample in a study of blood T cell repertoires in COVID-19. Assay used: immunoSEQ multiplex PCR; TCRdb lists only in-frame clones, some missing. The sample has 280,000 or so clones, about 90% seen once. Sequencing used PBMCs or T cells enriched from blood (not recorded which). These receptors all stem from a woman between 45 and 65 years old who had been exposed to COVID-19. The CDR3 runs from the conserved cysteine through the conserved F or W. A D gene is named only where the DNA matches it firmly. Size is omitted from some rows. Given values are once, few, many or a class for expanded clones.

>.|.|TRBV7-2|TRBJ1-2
CASIPLGSGGYTF
TGTGCCAGCATCCCCCTAGGATCGGGTGGCTACACCTTC
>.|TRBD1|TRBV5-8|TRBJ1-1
CASSLPGQGRGNTEAFF
TGTGCCAGCAGCTTACCGGGACAGGGAAGGGGAAACACTGAAGCTTTCTTT
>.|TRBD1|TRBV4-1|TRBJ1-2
CASSQIPGQGFGYTF
TGCGCCAGCAGCCAAATACCGGGACAGGGGTTTGGCTACACCTTC
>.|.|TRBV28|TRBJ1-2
CASSQRSGSYGYTF
TGTGCCAGCAGCCAGCGCAGCGGCAGCTATGGCTACACCTTC
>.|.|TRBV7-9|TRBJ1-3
CASSARRGADSGNTIYF
TGTGCCAGCAGCGCCAGGAGGGGAGCTGACTCTGGAAACACCATATATTTT
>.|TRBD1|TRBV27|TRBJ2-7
CASSRTGTSYEQYF
TGTGCCAGCAGTAGGACAGGGACTTCCTACGAGCAGTACTTC
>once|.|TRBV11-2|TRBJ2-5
CASSRGVLAETQYF
TGTGCCAGCAGCCGCGGCGTGTTGGCGGAGACCCAGTACTTC
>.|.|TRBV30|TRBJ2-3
CAWSRAATSTDTQYF
TGTGCCTGGAGCAGGGCAGCGACTAGCACAGATACGCAGTATTTT
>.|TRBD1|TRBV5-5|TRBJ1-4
CASSLERQGKKLFF
TGTGCCAGCAGCTTGGAGAGACAGGGCAAAAAACTGTTTTTT
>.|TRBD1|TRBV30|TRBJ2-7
CAWSADRTSGGQYF
TGTGCCTGGAGTGCAGACAGGACCTCAGGGGGGCAGTACTTC
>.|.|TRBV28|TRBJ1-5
CASSLNWGGNNQPQHF
TGTGCCAGCAGCCTAAATTGGGGAGGGAACAATCAGCCCCAGCATTTT
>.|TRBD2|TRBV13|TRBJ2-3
CASSSGGLAGGPITDTQYF
TGTGCCAGCAGCTCGGGAGGCCTAGCGGGGGGTCCGATCACAGATACGCAGTATTTT
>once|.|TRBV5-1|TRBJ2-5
CASSKNGQLQETQYF
TGCGCCAGCAGCAAAAACGGACAGCTACAAGAGACCCAGTACTTC
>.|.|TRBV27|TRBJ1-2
CASSSPSRGANYGYTF
TGTGCCAGCAGTTCCCCAAGTAGGGGCGCTAACTATGGCTACACCTTC
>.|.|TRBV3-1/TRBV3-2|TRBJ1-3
CASSLLQTVAADTIYF
TGTGCCAGCAGCCTCCTACAGACGGTTGCAGCAGACACCATATATTTT
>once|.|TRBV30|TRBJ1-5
CGAGVDQPQHF
TGTGGTGCGGGGGTTGATCAGCCCCAGCATTTT
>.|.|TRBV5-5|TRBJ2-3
CASSLVGGGTDTQYF
TGTGCCAGCAGCTTGGTTGGCGGGGGCACAGATACGCAGTATTTT
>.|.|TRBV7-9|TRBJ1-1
CASSPPWGGQNEAFF
TGTGCCAGCAGCCCACCCTGGGGGGGGCAGAATGAAGCTTTCTTT
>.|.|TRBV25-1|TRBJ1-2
CASRDTYYGYTF
TGTGCCAGCAGGGACACCTACTATGGCTACACCTTC
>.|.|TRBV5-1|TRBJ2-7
CASRAGQGTDEQYF
TGCGCCAGCAGAGCTGGGCAGGGGACCGACGAGCAGTACTTC
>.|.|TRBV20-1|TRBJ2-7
CSARRGEQYF
TGCAGTGCGAGACGCGGCGAGCAGTACTTC
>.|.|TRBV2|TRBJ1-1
CASRRTTNTEAFF
TGTGCCAGCAGACGGACAACGAACACTGAAGCTTTCTTT
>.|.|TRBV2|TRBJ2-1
CASRATDNEQFF
TGTGCCAGCAGAGCAACAGACAATGAGCAGTTCTTC
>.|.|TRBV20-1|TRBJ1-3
CSARGPNTIYF
TGCAGTGCTAGAGGGCCGAACACCATATATTTT
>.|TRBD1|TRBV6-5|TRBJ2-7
CASSSRDRGFEQYF
TGTGCCAGCAGCTCGAGGGACAGGGGATTCGAGCAGTACTTC
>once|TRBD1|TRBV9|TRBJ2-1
CASSVGGQGLLNEQFF
TGTGCCAGCAGCGTAGGAGGACAGGGTCTTCTGAATGAGCAGTTCTTC
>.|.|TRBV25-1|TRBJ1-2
CASSDLRGIGGYTF
TGTGCCAGCAGTGACCTAAGGGGGATTGGCGGCTACACCTTC
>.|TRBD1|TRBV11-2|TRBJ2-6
CASSRRDRGSGANVLTF
TGTGCCAGCAGCCGTCGGGACAGGGGGTCCGGGGCCAACGTCCTGACTTTC
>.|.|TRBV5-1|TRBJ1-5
CASSLDGGSNQPQHF
TGCGCCAGCAGCTTGGATGGAGGCAGCAATCAGCCCCAGCATTTT
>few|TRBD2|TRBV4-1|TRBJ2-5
CASSPNPTSGGGETQYF
TGCGCCAGCAGCCCGAATCCGACTAGCGGGGGGGGAGAGACCCAGTACTTC
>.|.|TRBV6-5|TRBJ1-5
CASGAINQPQHF
TGTGCCAGCGGGGCGATCAATCAGCCCCAGCATTTT
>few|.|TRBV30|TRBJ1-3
CAWSSQRHTIYF
TGTGCCTGGAGTTCACAGCGGCACACCATATATTTT
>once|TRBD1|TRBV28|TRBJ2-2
CASRRVGTANTGELFF
TGTGCCAGCAGGCGAGTTGGGACAGCGAACACCGGGGAGCTGTTTTTT
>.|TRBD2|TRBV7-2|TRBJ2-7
CASRSGLAGAGGYEQYF
TGTGCCAGCAGGTCCGGACTAGCGGGGGCCGGGGGTTACGAGCAGTACTTC